A single sample gave rise to the 24 T cell receptor beta chains below, sequenced in a study of OX40 agonist ivuxolimab in advanced cancers. Generated by immunoSEQ multiplex PCR, the TCRdb table keeps only in-frame clones and is missing some. The sample includes over 75,000 clones, 87% of them seen just once. The sequenced sample was CD4+ or CD8+ T cells sorted from blood, obtained in a trial of the OX40 agonist ivuxolimab. The source is an adult with an advanced solid tumor such as melanoma, head and neck, liver or kidney cancer.

The rearrangement links TRBV5-1 to TRBJ1-4, with D perhaps matching TRBD1 (6 bases). The CDR3 totals 15 residues. The germline gives CDR1 SGHRS, CDR2 YFSETQ. Trimming left V 0 bases short and J 8 bases short, with 14 bases between. CDR3 residues: CASSLVPGVNEKLFF. For the CDR3, the DNA is TGCGCCAGCAGCTTGGTCCCAGGGGTGAACGAAAAACTGTTTTTT.

This chain connects TRBV11-3 to TRBJ1-1, with D unresolved. Trimming stripped 0 bases from V and 8 bases from J, with 13 bases between. CDR1 and CDR2 from the germline V gene are SGHNT and YENEEA. The CDR3 is 14 amino acids. CDR3 in amino acids: CASSLDPRAGEAFF. CDR3 DNA: TGTGCCAGCAGCTTAGATCCTAGGGCCGGAGAAGCTTTCTTT.

The J gene is TRBJ2-3, the V gene TRBV4-1; possibly TRBD1 for D (6 bases). Trimming removed 6 bases at V and 2 bases at J, with 12 bases between. The germline V gene has CDR1 MGHRA and CDR2 YSYEKL. The CDR3 covers 14 residues. The CDR3: CASSYREFTDTQYF. For the CDR3, the DNA is TGCGCCAGCAGTTACAGGGAATTCACAGATACGCAGTATTTT.

The genes are TRBV7-8 and TRBJ1-1; D is ambiguous. With 1 base removed from V and 2 bases from J, the gap between germline ends came to 8 bases. The CDR3 sequence is 14 residues long. Germline loops: CDR1 SGHVS, CDR2 FQNEAQ. The CDR3 bases are TGTGCCAGCAGCTTAGGACTCGGCAACACTGAAGCTTTCTTT. The encoded protein is CASSLGLGNTEAFF.

J is TRBJ1-2 and V is TRBV4-1; tentative D call: TRBD1 (5 bases). V lost 1 base to trimming and J lost 6 bases, with 15 bases between them. CDR3 length: 15 amino acids. Germline V CDR1 and CDR2: MGHRA, YSYEKL. CDR3 loop: CASSQAVQGGHGYTF. As DNA, the CDR3 is TGCGCCAGCAGCCAAGCTGTCCAGGGAGGACATGGCTACACCTTC.

The rearrangement links TRBV30 to TRBJ2-5, with 14 bases that match TRBD2. Germline V gene sequence: CDR1 GTSNPN, CDR2 SVGIG (reference sequence). V shed 8 bases and J 0 bases; nucleotides not matched to a gene: 5. There are 15 residues in the CDR3. CDR3: CARRLAGGNQETQYF. The DNA for the CDR3 is TGTGCCCGCCGACTAGCGGGAGGGAACCAAGAGACCCAGTACTTC.

This sequence joins TRBV5-1 and TRBJ2-2; the D gene is possibly TRBD1 (6 bases). The CDR3 contains 15 residues. V lost 5 bases, J lost 4 bases, and 15 bases lay in between. CDR1 is SGHRS and CDR2 is YFSETQ in the germline V gene. Here the CDR3 reads CASRAGGTFTGELFF. The CDR3 DNA follows: TGCGCCAGCAGAGCTGGGGGCACGTTCACCGGGGAGCTGTTTTTT.

In nucleotides, the CDR3 is TGTGCCAGCAGTTCCAGGGGGGGCGCGAACATTCAGTACTTC. Translation: CASSSRGGANIQYF. The rearrangement links TRBV6-1 to TRBJ2-4; the D gene could be TRBD1 or TRBD2 (7 bases each). Germline V gene sequence: CDR1 MNHNS, CDR2 SASEGT. Trimming removed 5 bases from V and 7 bases from J, with 15 bases in between. CDR3 length: 14 residues.

The chain uses TRBV10-1 and TRBJ2-1; D call uncertain. Germline V gives CDR1 WNHNN, CDR2 SYGVQD (reference sequence). With 5 bases removed from V and 8 bases from J, the gap between germline ends came to 13 bases. This CDR3 comprises 13 residues. Here the CDR3 reads CASSLSLADEQFF. The CDR3 DNA sequence: TGCGCCAGCAGTCTTTCTCTCGCCGATGAGCAGTTCTTC.

The chain recombines TRBV19 with TRBJ1-5, with 9 bases that match TRBD1. The CDR3 has 15 amino acids. Germline V gives CDR1 LNHDA, CDR2 SQIVND (reference sequence). The junction had 4 bases not matched to a gene; V was cut back by 4 bases and J by 3 bases. This chain's CDR3 is CASSNGTGHNQPQHF. CDR3 bases: TGTGCCAGTAGTAACGGGACAGGGCACAATCAGCCCCAGCATTTT.

V and J are TRBV25-1 and TRBJ1-2; D remains ambiguous. The CDR3 is made up of 9 amino acids. Germline loops: CDR1 MGHDK, CDR2 SYGVNS. Trimming stripped 9 bases from V and 7 bases from J, with 6 bases between. The CDR3 sequence is CARPRGYTF. CDR3 nucleotides: TGTGCCAGACCGCGTGGCTACACCTTC.

Regarding this clone: At the DNA level, this CDR3 is encoded by other sequences in the same sample as well. The chain is built from TRBV27 and TRBJ2-6; D is possibly TRBD2 (6 bases). Germline values: CDR1 MNHEY, CDR2 SMNVEV (reference sequence). The CDR3 extends over 17 amino acids. Trimming stripped 1 base from V and 2 bases from J, with 12 bases between. The CDR3 sequence: CASSLLGGLTGANVLTF. DNA of the CDR3: TGTGCCAGCAGTTTATTGGGGGGACTTACTGGGGCCAACGTCCTGACTTTC.

This clone was recorded only once. The J gene is TRBJ1-5, the V gene TRBV7-9, with 7 bases matching TRBD1. The CDR3 is made up of 13 amino acids. The junction had 4 bases not matched to a gene; V was cut back by 4 bases and J by 7 bases. The germline CDR1 and CDR2 sequences are SEHNR and FQNEAQ (reference sequence). The CDR3 DNA is TGTGCCAGCAGCTACGGGACAGAGCAGCCCCAGCATTTT. Translated, it gives CASSYGTEQPQHF.

The rearrangement uses TRBV10-1 and TRBJ1-3; the D is unclear. Per germline, CDR1 WNHNN and CDR2 SYGVQD (reference sequence). The CDR3 is 15 amino acids. The germline V and J ends were trimmed by 11 bases and 6 bases, with 23 bases remaining between them. CDR3 protein: CAPKPERYSENTIYF. CDR3 DNA: TGCGCCCCCAAGCCGGAAAGGTATTCCGAAAACACCATATATTTT.

V and J are TRBV7-2 and TRBJ1-5; D not resolved. The germline V and J ends were trimmed by 2 bases and 5 bases, with 10 bases remaining between them. This CDR3 spans 14 amino acids. The V gene's germline CDR1 is SGHTA and CDR2 FQGNSA. The CDR3 region is CASSLRAEDQPQHF. As DNA, the CDR3 is TGTGCCAGCAGCTTAAGGGCTGAGGATCAGCCCCAGCATTTT.

The chain recombines TRBV7-6 with TRBJ2-1, with 13 bases fitting TRBD2. The CDR3 sequence is 16 residues long. V lost 4 bases and J lost 7; bases outside the gene matches: 7. CDR1 SGHVS and CDR2 FNYEAQ come from the germline V gene. DNA of the CDR3: TGTGCCAGCAGCTCAGAGACTAGCGGGAGGAGGAATGAGCAGTTCTTC. Protein sequence: CASSSETSGRRNEQFF.

V usage is TRBV11-3 and J usage is TRBJ1-1; D perhaps matches TRBD1 (5 bases). Between the trimmed V and J ends, which lost 5 bases and 4 bases, there was a span of 14 bases. The CDR3 spans 14 residues. In germline, CDR1 is SGHNT, CDR2 YENEEA. The chain's CDR3 is CASSQQAMGTEAFF. DNA of the CDR3: TGTGCCAGCAGCCAACAGGCTATGGGCACTGAAGCTTTCTTT.

This chain joins TRBV18 and TRBJ2-2; D is undetermined. There are 13 residues in the CDR3. V gave up 2 bases and J gave up 8 bases, with 9 bases separating them. From germline, CDR1 is KGHSH and CDR2 LQKENI. In DNA form, the CDR3 reads TGTGCCAGCTCACCAGCGTCCCTAGGGGAGCTGTTTTTT. This gives the protein CASSPASLGELFF.

V usage is TRBV19 and J usage is TRBJ1-2; 8 positions match TRBD1. This CDR3 contains 15 residues. Germline trimming cut 6 bases from V and 2 bases from J; bases unmatched to any gene: 8. Germline-derived CDR1 and CDR2 are LNHDA and SQIVND (reference sequence). CDR3 DNA sequence: TGTGCCAGTAGCCCAGGACAGGGAGGAAACTATGGCTACACCTTC. Protein: CASSPGQGGNYGYTF.

J is TRBJ2-3 and V is TRBV6-1; 9 positions agree with TRBD2. Germline V CDR1 and CDR2: MNHNS, SASEGT. V was pared by 1 base and J by 0 bases, with 8 bases of the junction left unmatched. The CDR3 runs 18 residues. CDR3 nucleotides: TGTGCCAGCAGTGAAGTAGCGGGAGATTTCTCTAGCACAGATACGCAGTATTTT. Protein: CASSEVAGDFSSTDTQYF.

The chain combines TRBV10-3 with TRBJ2-3; tentatively, D is TRBD2 (11 bases). The CDR3 has 18 residues. The germline V gene has CDR1 ENHRY and CDR2 SYGVKD. Trimming cost V 6 bases and J 0 bases, with 22 bases left between them. This chain's CDR3 is CAIRLGQGTSGSTDTQYF. CDR3 nucleotide sequence: TGTGCCATCAGGCTGGGACAGGGGACTAGCGGTAGCACAGATACGCAGTATTTT.

The chain links TRBV7-9 to TRBJ2-1, with D unclear. Germline CDR1 and CDR2: SEHNR and FQNEAQ (reference sequence). There are 15 residues in the CDR3. Trimming took 7 bases from V and 0 from J, leaving 13 bases between them. CDR3 nucleotides: TGTGCCAGCAATACCCTCGAGAGCTCCTACAATGAGCAGTTCTTC. Its protein product is CASNTLESSYNEQFF.

The chain joins TRBV21-1 to TRBJ2-7; TRBD2, as called in the table, went unchecked against the DNA. TRBV21-1 corresponds to a pseudogene. The length of the CDR3 is 13 residues. CDR3 bases: TGTGCCAGCGGCCGGAGGAGGGTCCACGAGCAGTACGTC. Amino acid sequence: CASGRRRVHEQYV.

J is TRBJ2-2 and V is TRBV7-8; possible D gene TRBD2, 7 bases. Trimming left V 2 bases short and J 6 bases short, with 16 bases between. The CDR3 extends over 16 amino acids. Per the germline V gene, CDR1 is SGHVS and CDR2 is FQNEAQ. The CDR3: CASSLFGGGAAGELFF. For the CDR3, the DNA is TGTGCCAGCAGCTTATTTGGAGGGGGGGCGGCCGGGGAGCTGTTTTTT.